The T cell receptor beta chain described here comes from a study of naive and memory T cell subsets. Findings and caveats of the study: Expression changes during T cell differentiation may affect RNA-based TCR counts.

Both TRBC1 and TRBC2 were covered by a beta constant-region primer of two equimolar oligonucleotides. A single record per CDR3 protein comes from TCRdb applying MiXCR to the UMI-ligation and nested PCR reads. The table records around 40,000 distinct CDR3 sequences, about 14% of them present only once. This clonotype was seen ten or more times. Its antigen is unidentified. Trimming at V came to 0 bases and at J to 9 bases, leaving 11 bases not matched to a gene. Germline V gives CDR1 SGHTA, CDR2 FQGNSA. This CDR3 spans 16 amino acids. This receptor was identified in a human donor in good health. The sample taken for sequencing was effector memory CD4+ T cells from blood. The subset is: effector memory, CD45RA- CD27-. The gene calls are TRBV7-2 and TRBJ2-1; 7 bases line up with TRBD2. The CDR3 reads CASSLASGRESSEQFF. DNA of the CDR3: TGTGCCAGCAGCTTAGCGTCGGGGCGGGAGTCAAGTGAGCAGTTCTTC.